One sample yielded the 31 T cell receptor beta chains listed below, sequenced in a study of T cells in Graves' hyperthyroidism and ophthalmopathy. The CDR3 regions of TCR beta were amplified from RNA transcripts. The primer set for the first-round RT-PCR of the TCR CDR3 was HTBI. TCRdb reprocessed the multiplex PCR reads via MiXCR and lists one record per CDR3 protein. This repertoire shows roughly 710,000 distinct CDR3 sequences, 30% to 40% found once; its top ten account for around a third. Sequencing used blood. These receptors came from a woman between 40 and 50 years old with Graves' hyperthyroidism.

This clonotype showed up many times. The J gene is TRBJ2-2, the V gene TRBV7-9; TRBD1 might be the D (5 bases). This CDR3 contains 14 residues. V was cut by 5 bases and J by 3 bases, with 10 bases left in between. Per the germline V gene, CDR1 is SEHNR and CDR2 is FQNEAQ (reference sequence). The DNA of the CDR3 is TGTGCCAGCAGCCAGGACACTGACACCGGGGAGCTGTTTTTT. Residues: CASSQDTDTGELFF.

This clonotype was observed many times. The chain is built from TRBV19 and TRBJ1-2; tentative D call: TRBD1 (5 bases). The germline V and J ends were trimmed by 5 bases and 0 bases, with 13 bases remaining between them. This CDR3 contains 15 residues. In germline, CDR1 is LNHDA, CDR2 SQIVND (reference sequence). CDR3 DNA sequence: TGTGCCAGTAGTGTCGACAGCGCAGCTAACTATGGCTACACCTTC. Its protein product is CASSVDSAANYGYTF. Looking up the rest from reference TRBV19 and TRBJ1-2 gives the full variable domain: DGGITQSPKYLFRKEGQNVTLSCEQNLNHDAMYWYRQDPGQGLRLIYYSQIVNDFQKGDIAEGYSVSREKKESFPLTVTSAQKNPTAFYLCASSVDSAANYGYTFGSGTRLTVV.

The chain combines TRBV6-5 with TRBJ2-2; 10 bases align to TRBD1. J lost 3 bases, V lost 2 bases, and 0 bases had no gene match. CDR3 length: 15 amino acids. Germline V CDR1 and CDR2: MNHEY, SVGAGI. CDR3 sequence: CASSYGTGDTGELFF. The CDR3 nucleotides are TGTGCCAGCAGTTACGGGACAGGGGACACCGGGGAGCTGTTTTTT.

The chain combines TRBV11-3 with TRBJ1-2, with TRBD1 matching 9 bases. CDR1 and CDR2 (germline): SGHNT, YENEEA. CDR3 size: 19 residues. The J segment lost 3 bases and the V segment lost 2 bases, leaving 16 bases of the junction unmatched. CDR3 in amino acids: CASSLKELTGGVGDYGYTF. CDR3 nucleotide sequence: TGTGCCAGCAGCTTAAAGGAGTTGACAGGGGGGGTAGGAGACTATGGCTACACCTTC.

The rearrangement joins TRBV7-2 to TRBJ1-6; TRBD1 aligns across 9 bases. Germline V lookup: CDR1 SGHTA, CDR2 FQGNSA. The junction had 4 bases not matched to a gene; V was cut back by 4 bases and J by 3 bases. The CDR3 is 16 amino acids. CDR3 protein: CASSYRGQGYNSPLHF. DNA for the CDR3: TGTGCCAGCAGCTACCGGGGACAGGGCTATAATTCACCCCTCCACTTT.

Turning to this clonotype: Relative to the germline gene, one junction end is altered; a read error may explain this. The CDR3 nucleotides are TGCGCCAGCAGCCAAGATCTCGACAGGGGACTTATCTATGGCTACACCTTC. Translating it yields CASSQDLDRGLIYGYTF. This chain uses TRBV7-2 with TRBJ1-2; 8 bases agree with TRBD1. The CDR3 consists of 17 residues. CDR1 is SGHTA, CDR2 FQGNSA, per germline.

This chain connects TRBV7-2 to TRBJ2-3; 8 bases align to TRBD1. The CDR3 runs 14 residues. Germline lookup yields CDR1 SGHTA and CDR2 FQGNSA. V shed 3 bases and J 2 bases; nucleotides not matched to a gene: 1. The CDR3 nucleotides are TGTGCCAGCAGCTTGGACAGGGCCACAGATACGCAGTATTTT. Its translation: CASSLDRATDTQYF.

This clonotype came up a few times. V usage is TRBV28 and J usage is TRBJ1-5; a possible D gene is TRBD1 (5 bases). The CDR3 is 15 residues long. The germline V gene has CDR1 MDHEN and CDR2 SYDVKM. Trimming pared 4 bases from V and 4 bases from J, leaving 14 bases between. CDR3 in amino acids: CASSSPGGWNQPQHF. The DNA for the CDR3 is TGTGCCAGCAGTTCTCCGGGGGGATGGAATCAGCCCCAGCATTTT. Drawing the rest from reference TRBV28 and TRBJ1-5, the complete variable domain is DVKVTQSSRYLVKRTGEKVFLECVQDMDHENMFWYRQDPGLGLRLIYFSYDVKMKEKGDIPEGYSVSREKKERFSLILESASTNQTSMYLCASSSPGGWNQPQHFGDGTRLSIL.

The rearrangement uses TRBV20-1 and TRBJ1-1; weak D call: TRBD1 (5 bases). The germline V gene has CDR1 DFQATT and CDR2 SNEGSKA (reference sequence). The germline V and J ends were trimmed by 5 bases and 6 bases, with 13 bases remaining between them. The CDR3 is made up of 12 amino acids. Here the CDR3 reads CSASPGTAEAFF. The CDR3 DNA follows: TGCAGTGCTTCTCCAGGGACGGCTGAAGCTTTCTTT.

This chain connects TRBV15 to TRBJ2-2; TRBD1 might be the D (6 bases). The CDR3 has 15 residues. The germline V and J ends were trimmed by 0 bases and 1 base, with 6 bases remaining between them. Per the germline V gene, CDR1 is LNHNV and CDR2 is YYDKDF (reference sequence). The CDR3 is CATSREQGNTGELFF. DNA for the CDR3: TGTGCCACCAGCAGAGAACAGGGGAACACCGGGGAGCTGTTTTTT.

Remarks on this clonotype: This CDR3 is missing its conserved last phenylalanine or tryptophan, likely due to a read error. The chain links TRBV7-2 to TRBJ1-3; D remains ambiguous. This CDR3 comprises 13 residues. Trimming removed 5 bases from V and 0 bases from J, with 5 bases in between. Looked up from germline, CDR1 is SGHTA and CDR2 is FQGNSA. This CDR3 reads CASSPDSGNTIYS. CDR3 DNA: TGTGCCAGCAGCCCCGACTCTGGAAACACCATATATTCT.

This clonotype has more than one count but fewer than ten. The chain is built from TRBV12-3 or TRBV12-4 and TRBJ2-5, with D uncertain. V lost 1 base and J lost 2, with 8 bases in between. There are 14 residues in the CDR3. The CDR3 DNA is TGTGCCAGCAGTTTAGTGGGCCAACAAGAGACCCAGTACTTC. This translates into CASSLVGQQETQYF.

A remark on this clonotype: A read error may be the cause here, since a much bigger clone is one base away. The chain is built from TRBV10-2 and TRBJ1-2; D is unclear. Germline V gives CDR1 WSHSY, CDR2 SAAADI. This CDR3 spans 14 amino acids. The CDR3 nucleotides are TGTGCCAGCACCTACGGGGAGGGCCCCTATGGCTACACCTTC. Protein: CASTYGEGPYGYTF.

This clonotype was seen ten or more times. The chain combines TRBV29-1 with TRBJ1-1; D is perhaps TRBD1 (5 bases). Germline V lookup: CDR1 SQVTM, CDR2 ANQGSEA. Trimming took off 3 bases at V and 4 bases at J, with 12 bases between the two ends. The CDR3 is made up of 13 amino acids. The CDR3 protein is CSVDGGWSTEAFF. The CDR3 DNA reads as TGCAGCGTTGATGGGGGATGGAGCACTGAAGCTTTCTTT.

The chain employs TRBV9 and TRBJ2-5, with D possibly being TRBD2 (6 bases). The CDR3 length is 14 residues. Germline CDR1 is SGDLS and CDR2 is YYNGEE. V was clipped by 3 bases and J by 6 bases, with 15 bases between them. CDR3 in DNA: TGTGCCAGCAGCGAAGATCACGGGGGTAAGACCCAGTACTTC. It specifies CASSEDHGGKTQYF.

This clonotype has at least ten counts. The rearrangement joins TRBV12-3 or TRBV12-4 to TRBJ2-6; unclear D gene. V was shortened by 5 bases and J by 1 base, with 9 bases between the two germline ends. CDR3 length: 15 amino acids. In nucleotides, the CDR3 is TGTGCCAGCAGTGCAACCCTATCTGGGGCCAACGTCCTGACTTTC. Amino acid sequence: CASSATLSGANVLTF.

This chain uses TRBV6-5 with TRBJ1-2, with 9 bases fitting TRBD1. Trimming took 2 bases from V and 8 from J; bases not matched to a gene: 3. CDR3 length equals 13 residues. CDR1 is MNHEY, CDR2 SVGAGI, per germline. The CDR3 loop reads CASSYMGQGGYTF. The DNA for the CDR3 is TGTGCCAGCAGTTACATGGGACAGGGAGGCTACACCTTC.

This clonotype was counted between two and nine times. V is TRBV28 and J is TRBJ1-5; D uncertain. Germline values: CDR1 MDHEN, CDR2 SYDVKM. This CDR3 has 16 amino acids. V lost 1 base, J lost 5 bases, and 15 bases lay in between. CDR3 nucleotides: TGTGCCAGCAGTTTATCAACAGCCAGCCTCCATCAGCCCCAGCATTTT. Translated: CASSLSTASLHQPQHF.

This clonotype was picked up one time. V usage is TRBV10-3 and J usage is TRBJ1-4; TRBD1 is a possible D gene (6 bases). The CDR3 is 14 residues long. V lost 7 bases to trimming and J lost 8 bases, with 17 bases between them. Per the germline V gene, CDR1 is ENHRY and CDR2 is SYGVKD. The CDR3 nucleotides read TGTGCCATCAATATGGACAGCTCTGGCGAAAAACTGTTTTTT. It codes for CAINMDSSGEKLFF.

This clonotype was detected only once. In this CDR3 the conserved last residue, phenylalanine or tryptophan, is missing, so a read error is likely. The chain is built from TRBV5-1 and TRBJ1-4; no clear D. Looked up from germline, CDR1 is SGHRS and CDR2 is YFSETQ. V lost 1 base and J lost 4, with 8 bases in between. The CDR3 is 14 amino acids. CDR3 DNA: TGCGCCAGCAGCTTGACATCGGATAATGAAAAACTGTTTCTT. This sequence encodes CASSLTSDNEKLFL.

Regarding this clonotype: It may be a read error: a sequence one base away is much more abundant. The genes are TRBV10-3 and TRBJ1-2; 9 bases are shared with TRBD1. Germline-derived CDR1 and CDR2 are ENHRY and SYGVKD. This CDR3 contains 14 residues. CDR3 coding DNA: TGTCCCAGCAGTTACTCGAACAGGGGGCGAGGCTACACCTTC. It translates to CPSSYSNRGRGYTF.

This clonotype has only a few counts. A read error may produce the germline difference seen at one junction end. The chain links TRBV7-2 to TRBJ1-6; D possibly corresponds to TRBD1 (6 bases). The CDR3 covers 15 residues. In germline, CDR1 is SGHTA, CDR2 FQGNSA. CDR3 amino acids: CASSQAYRDSSPLHF. In nucleotides, the CDR3 is TGCGCCAGCAGCCAAGCCTACAGGGATAGTTCACCCCTCCACTTT.

In this sample, this clonotype turned up a few times. The V call is TRBV20-1, the J call TRBJ2-7; TRBD2 agrees at 10 bases. The V and J ends lost 1 base and 0 bases, in that order; junction bases with no gene match: 3. Germline V gene lookup returns CDR1 DFQATT and CDR2 SNEGSKA (reference sequence). The CDR3 has 15 residues. The CDR3 region is CSARALAGDSYEQYF. The CDR3 DNA follows: TGCAGTGCTAGAGCCCTAGCGGGGGACTCCTACGAGCAGTACTTC.

In its sample, this clonotype was seen many times. The chain carries TRBV29-1 and TRBJ1-1; unclear D gene. With 6 bases removed from V and 6 bases from J, the gap between germline ends came to 14 bases. Germline assignment: CDR1 SQVTM and CDR2 ANQGSEA. The CDR3 runs to 12 residues. CDR3 in DNA: TGCAGCGTCCCTCAAAGGGAGGCTGAAGCTTTCTTT. It encodes CSVPQREAEAFF. Together with reference TRBV29-1 and TRBJ1-1, the CDR3 gives the full variable domain: SAVISQKPSRDICQRGTSLTIQCQVDSQVTMMFWYRQQPGQSLTLIATANQGSEATYESGFVIDKFPISRPNLTFSTLTVSNMSPEDSSIYLCSVPQREAEAFFGQGTRLTVV.

V and J are TRBV7-4 and TRBJ1-6, with D possibly being TRBD1 (6 bases). Trimming pared 5 bases from V and 5 bases from J, leaving 13 bases between. Germline V gene sequence: CDR1 SGHVT, CDR2 SQSDAQ. There are 15 residues in the CDR3. The CDR3 nucleotides read TGTGCCAGCAGCGCCCGGACAGAGGATAATTCACCCCTCCACTTT. It codes for CASSARTEDNSPLHF.

Only one count was recorded for this clonotype. V and J are TRBV5-6 and TRBJ1-5; the D gene is possibly TRBD1 (6 bases). This CDR3 has 13 amino acids. Germline CDR1 is SGHDT and CDR2 is YYEEEE. The V end lost 4 bases, the J end lost 11 bases, and 16 bases lay between the germline ends. Here the CDR3 DNA reads TGTGCCAGCAGCCTAGGACAGCAAGAGACCCAGCATTTT. It specifies CASSLGQQETQHF.

Concerning this clonotype itself: An end of the junction does not agree with germline; a read error may underlie this. J is TRBJ2-6 and V is TRBV5-1; D might be TRBD1 or TRBD2, each matching 5 bases. The length of the CDR3 is 16 residues. CDR1 SGHRS and CDR2 YFSETQ come from the germline V gene. As DNA, the CDR3 is TGTGCCAGCAGCAACCGGGACCACTCTGGGGCCAACGTCCTGACTTTC. Its protein product is CASSNRDHSGANVLTF.

V and J are TRBV24-1 and TRBJ1-5, with D possibly matching TRBD1 (5 bases). V lost 5 bases and J lost 6, with 10 bases in between. Germline V lookup: CDR1 KGHDR, CDR2 SFDVKD. The CDR3 covers 13 residues. In DNA, the CDR3 is TGTGCCACCAGTGGGGGACCCAGTCAGCCCCAGCATTTT. Translation gives CATSGGPSQPQHF.

Note on this clonotype: The junction departs from germline at one end; a sequencing error may be responsible. The gene calls are TRBV5-1 and TRBJ1-3; TRBD1 might be the D (5 bases). CDR3 length equals 14 residues. CDR1 is SGHRS, CDR2 YFSETQ, per germline. This CDR3 reads CAGSSRAGGNTIYF. Written as DNA, the CDR3 is TGCGCCGGCAGCTCCAGGGCGGGGGGAAACACCATATATTTT.

In this sample, this clonotype turned up a few times. The chain combines TRBV2 with TRBJ2-5, with D tentatively TRBD2 (6 bases). The CDR3 extends over 15 amino acids. Germline CDR1 and CDR2: SNHLY and FYNNEI. The V end lost 6 bases, the J end lost 4 bases, and 18 bases lay between the germline ends. This chain's CDR3 is CASSVERVGSETQYF. The CDR3, as DNA: TGTGCCAGCAGCGTAGAGCGGGTGGGGTCAGAGACCCAGTACTTC.

The chain carries TRBV2 and TRBJ1-2; a possible D gene is TRBD1 (5 bases). The V and J ends lost 4 bases and 7 bases respectively, with 10 bases between them. The CDR3 is made up of 12 amino acids. In germline, CDR1 is SNHLY, CDR2 FYNNEI. The CDR3 coding sequence is TGTGCCAGCAGTGCGGGACGGACTGGCTACACCTTC. It yields the protein CASSAGRTGYTF.